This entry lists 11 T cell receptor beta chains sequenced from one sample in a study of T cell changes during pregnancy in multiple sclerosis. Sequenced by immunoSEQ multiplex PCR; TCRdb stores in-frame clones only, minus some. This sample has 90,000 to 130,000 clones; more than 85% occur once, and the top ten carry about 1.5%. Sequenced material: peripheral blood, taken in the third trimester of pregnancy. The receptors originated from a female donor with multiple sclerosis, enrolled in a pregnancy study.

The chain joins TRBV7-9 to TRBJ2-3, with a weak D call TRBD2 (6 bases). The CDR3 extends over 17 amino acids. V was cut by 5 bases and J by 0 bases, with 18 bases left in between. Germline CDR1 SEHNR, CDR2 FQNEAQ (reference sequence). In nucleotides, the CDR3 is TGTGCCAGCAGCCCCTTTATAGCGGAGTCTAGCACAGATACGCAGTATTTT. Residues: CASSPFIAESSTDTQYF.

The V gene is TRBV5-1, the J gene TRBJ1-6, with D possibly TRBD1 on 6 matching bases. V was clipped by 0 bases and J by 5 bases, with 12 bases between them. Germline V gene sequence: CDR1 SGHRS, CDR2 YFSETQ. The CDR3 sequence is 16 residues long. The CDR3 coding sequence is TGCGCCAGCAGCTTGGAGGCAGGGGCGGATAATTCACCCCTCCACTTT. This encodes CASSLEAGADNSPLHF.

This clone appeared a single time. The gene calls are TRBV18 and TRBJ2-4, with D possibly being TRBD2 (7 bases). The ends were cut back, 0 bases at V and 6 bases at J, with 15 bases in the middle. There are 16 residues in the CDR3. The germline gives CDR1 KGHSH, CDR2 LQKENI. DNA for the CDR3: TGTGCCAGCTCACCACCGTCCAGGGGAGGGGTAAACATTCAGTACTTC. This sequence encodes CASSPPSRGGVNIQYF. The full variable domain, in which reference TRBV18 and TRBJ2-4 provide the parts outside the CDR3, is NAGVMQNPRHLVRRRGQEARLRCSPMKGHSHVYWYRQLPEEGLKFMVYLQKENIIDESGMPKERFSAEFPKEGPSILRIQQVVRGDSAAYFCASSPPSRGGVNIQYFGAGTRLSVL.

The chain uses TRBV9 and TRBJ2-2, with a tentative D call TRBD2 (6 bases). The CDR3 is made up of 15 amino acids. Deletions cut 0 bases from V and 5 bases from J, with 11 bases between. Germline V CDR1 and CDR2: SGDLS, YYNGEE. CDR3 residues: CASSVGRGRTGELFF. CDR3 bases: TGTGCCAGCAGCGTAGGGAGGGGTAGGACCGGGGAGCTGTTTTTT. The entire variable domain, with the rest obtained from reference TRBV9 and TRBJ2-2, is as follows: DSGVTQTPKHLITATGQRVTLRCSPRSGDLSVYWYQQSLDQGLQFLIQYYNGEERAKGNILERFSAQQFPDLHSELNLSSLELGDSALYFCASSVGRGRTGELFFGEGSRLTVL.

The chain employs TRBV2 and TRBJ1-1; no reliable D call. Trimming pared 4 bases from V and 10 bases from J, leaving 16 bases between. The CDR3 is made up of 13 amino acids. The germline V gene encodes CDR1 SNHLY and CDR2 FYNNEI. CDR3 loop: CASSALKREGAFF. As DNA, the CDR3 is TGTGCCAGCAGTGCACTTAAGAGGGAAGGAGCTTTCTTT.

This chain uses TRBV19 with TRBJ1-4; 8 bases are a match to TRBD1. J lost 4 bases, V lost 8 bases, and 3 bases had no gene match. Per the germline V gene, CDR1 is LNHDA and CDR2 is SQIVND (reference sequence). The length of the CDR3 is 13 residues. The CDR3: CASRQGNNEKLFF. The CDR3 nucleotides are TGTGCCAGTCGACAGGGGAATAATGAAAAACTGTTTTTT.

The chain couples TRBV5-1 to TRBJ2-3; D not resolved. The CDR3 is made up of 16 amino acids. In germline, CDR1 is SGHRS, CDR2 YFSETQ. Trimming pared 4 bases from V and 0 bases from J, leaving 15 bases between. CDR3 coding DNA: TGCGCCAGCAGCCCCATCAACACCCCTAGCACAGATACGCAGTATTTT. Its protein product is CASSPINTPSTDTQYF.

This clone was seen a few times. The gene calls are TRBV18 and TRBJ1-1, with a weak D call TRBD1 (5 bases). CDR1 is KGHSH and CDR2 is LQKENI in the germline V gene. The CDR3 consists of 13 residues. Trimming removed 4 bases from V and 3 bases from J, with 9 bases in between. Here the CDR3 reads CASSRETDTEAFF. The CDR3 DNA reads TGTGCCAGCTCACGCGAGACAGACACTGAAGCTTTCTTT.

Written as DNA, the CDR3 is TGCAGCGTCTCGGACAGCGCGAACACCGGGGAGCTGTTTTTT. Translating gives CSVSDSANTGELFF. This sequence joins TRBV29-1 and TRBJ2-2, with D possibly TRBD1 on 6 matching bases. Germline V gene sequence: CDR1 SQVTM, CDR2 ANQGSEA. V lost 6 bases to trimming and J lost 0 bases, with 11 bases between them. This CDR3 has 14 residues.

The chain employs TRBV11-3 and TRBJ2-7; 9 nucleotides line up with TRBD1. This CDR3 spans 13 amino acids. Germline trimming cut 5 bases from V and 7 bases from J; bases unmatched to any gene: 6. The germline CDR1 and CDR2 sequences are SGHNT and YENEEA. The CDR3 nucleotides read TGTGCCAGCAGCCGGGACAGGGTCGGGGAGCAGTACTTC. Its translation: CASSRDRVGEQYF.

The DNA of the CDR3 is TGTGCCTGGAGTGTCTTACTCCGAGATACGCAGTATTTT. This translates into CAWSVLLRDTQYF. The chain couples TRBV30 to TRBJ2-3; D is unclear. V dropped 0 bases and J dropped 5 bases, with 9 bases sitting between them. Germline V gene lookup returns CDR1 GTSNPN and CDR2 SVGIG (reference sequence). CDR3 length: 13 amino acids.